This is a list of T cell receptor beta chains from one sample in a study of T cell responses to AZD1222 COVID-19 vaccine. The assay was immunoSEQ multiplex PCR, and TCRdb's table has in-frame clones only and misses some. The data contain around 100,000 clones, 80% to 90% of them seen just once; the ten biggest clones take up roughly 6.3%. The sequenced sample was peripheral blood, obtained on day 0 of AZD1222 vaccination. Receptors originate from an adult in good health. CDR3s include the opening cysteine and the closing phenylalanine or tryptophan. D genes are given only for firm matches.

D gene	V gene	CDR3 protein
TRBD1	TRBV6-1	CASSEAVLDRGRYGYTF
NA	TRBV7-9	CASSAAQASTNEKLFF
NA	TRBV27	CASSFSWGYEQYF
NA	TRBV6-5	CASSFDADRNTEAFF
TRBD2	TRBV29-1	CSVEGTSGRSYEQYF
NA	TRBV6-1	CASSGPRGLSGNTIYF
NA	TRBV30	CAWSVPPSYEQYF
TRBD1	TRBV2	CASSEQGAGDTQYF
TRBD1	TRBV3-1/TRBV3-2	CASSPLTGQSSYEQYF
TRBD1	TRBV5-4	CASSLKPQGEGYTF
TRBD2	TRBV5-8	CASSRGGSHGETQYF
TRBD1	TRBV11-3	CASSLDRGQGAFTEAFF
NA	TRBV6-2/TRBV6-3	CASSYPTGFSNQPQHF
TRBD1	TRBV19	CASSIGDRGLNQPQHF
NA	TRBV5-4	CASSPAVGYGYTF
NA	TRBV5-1	CASSPQGSSYNSPLHF
TRBD2	TRBV5-1	CASSLEGLAGGSYNEQFF
NA	TRBV18	CASSLRREGSNEKLFF
NA	TRBV27	CASSFSGFYEQYF
NA	TRBV7-2	CASSLQGEETQYF
NA	TRBV15	CATSRDRHSPAGELFF
NA	TRBV5-5	CASSRNPQGAYTEAFF
NA	TRBV29-1	CSVEEREKLFF
TRBD1	TRBV6-6	CASSYPRDRGIGYTF
NA	TRBV19	CASSRGALVTGELFF
NA	TRBV29-1	CSVAPDPRGARAKNIQYF
TRBD1	TRBV7-9	CASSFLDRGRDTEAFF
NA	TRBV27	CATRIGGNSPLHF
NA	TRBV5-1	CASSLGHSNTGELFF
TRBD1	TRBV18	CASSPLAQDTGGGFYNSPLHF
NA	TRBV10-2	CASTGGGTEAFF
TRBD2	TRBV6-2/TRBV6-3	CASSDGTSGSETQYF
NA	TRBV6-2/TRBV6-3	CASSYRDRTRGTYGYTF
NA	TRBV7-2	CASTPSGGTDTQYF
TRBD1	TRBV7-2	CASVQGNSNQPQHF
NA	TRBV15	CATSPEGMEGNNYNSPLHF
NA	TRBV6-5	CASSARDGTDTQYF
NA	TRBV7-9	CASSGGLSYYDEQFF
TRBD1	TRBV2	CASREQGAGELFF
NA	TRBV7-2	CASSPGAVGQPQHF
NA	TRBV7-2	CASSFAGLSYEQYF
TRBD2	TRBV19	CASSLASGRIEQYF
NA	TRBV6-2/TRBV6-3	CASSPYGETEAFF
TRBD2	TRBV7-9	CASSPEAGPPLLDTQYF
NA	TRBV2	CASSATSYEQYF
TRBD1	TRBV25-1	CASSETGGRDYGYTF